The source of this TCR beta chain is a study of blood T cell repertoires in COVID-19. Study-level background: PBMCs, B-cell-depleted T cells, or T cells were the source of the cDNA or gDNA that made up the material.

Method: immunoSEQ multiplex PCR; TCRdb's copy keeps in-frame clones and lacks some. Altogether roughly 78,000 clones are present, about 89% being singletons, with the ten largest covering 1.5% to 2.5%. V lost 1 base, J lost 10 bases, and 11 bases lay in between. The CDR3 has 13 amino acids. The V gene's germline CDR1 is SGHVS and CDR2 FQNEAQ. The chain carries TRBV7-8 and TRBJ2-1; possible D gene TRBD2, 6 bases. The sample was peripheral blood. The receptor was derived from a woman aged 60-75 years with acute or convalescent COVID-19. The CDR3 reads CASSLGEESEQFF. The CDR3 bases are TGTGCCAGCAGCTTAGGGGAGGAGTCCGAGCAGTTCTTC.